A selection of T cell receptor beta chains follows, all from one sample in a study of blood T cell repertoires in COVID-19. The assay was immunoSEQ multiplex PCR, and TCRdb's table has in-frame clones only and misses some. The sample lists around 310,000 clones; 75% to 90% were seen once. Sequenced material: PBMCs or T cells enriched from blood (not recorded which). The receptors were gathered from a man under 40 who had recovered from COVID-19. Both conserved end residues are part of each CDR3. The order of the fields is V gene, clone size, J gene, D gene, CDR3 DNA, CDR3 protein. D genes are given only for firm matches. Only part of the rows carry a size: once, few, many, or a class if the clone is expanded.

TRBV5-6,few,TRBJ1-1,NA,TGTGCCAGCAGCTTGGTGACGAGGGGGATGAACACTGAAGCTTTCTTT,CASSLVTRGMNTEAFF
TRBV5-1,NA,TRBJ2-1,NA,TGCGCCAGCAGCTCTCAGGGCGTTGAGCAGTTCTTC,CASSSQGVEQFF
TRBV11-3,NA,TRBJ1-1,TRBD1,TGTGCCAGCAGCCAAAATCAACCGGGACAGGTGAACACTGAAGCTTTCTTT,CASSQNQPGQVNTEAFF
TRBV28,few,TRBJ1-1,NA,TGTGCCAGCAGTTTATCGGACTTAAGCGGCACTGAAGCTTTCTTT,CASSLSDLSGTEAFF
TRBV4-1,NA,TRBJ2-7,TRBD1,TGCGCCAGCAGCCAAGATCGGGGACAGGGCCTTTACGAGCAGTACTTC,CASSQDRGQGLYEQYF
TRBV18,once,TRBJ2-3,TRBD2,TGTGCCAGCTCACCACCTAGCGGGGGTTCGGATACGCAGTATTTT,CASSPPSGGSDTQYF
TRBV7-9,NA,TRBJ1-4,TRBD1,TGTGCCAGCAGCCCCGGACAGGGGGAAAAACTGTTTTTT,CASSPGQGEKLFF
TRBV21-1,NA,TRBJ1-2,NA,TGTGCCAGCAACTGGGGCACGGGACAGGGGGCAGATGGCTACACCTTC,CASNWGTGQGADGYTF
TRBV24-1,NA,TRBJ2-1,TRBD2,TGTGCCACCAGTGATGAGACTAGCGGGGCCTACAATGAGCAGTTCTTC,CATSDETSGAYNEQFF
TRBV28,NA,TRBJ1-1,TRBD1,TGTGCCAGCAGTTCTCGGGACAGGGGGCTCACTGAAGCTTTCTTT,CASSSRDRGLTEAFF
TRBV6-2/TRBV6-3,NA,TRBJ2-2,TRBD2,TGTGCCAGCAGTTACGATACGACACGGGGGGGCCCGAACACCGGGGAGCTGTTTTTT,CASSYDTTRGGPNTGELFF
TRBV28,NA,TRBJ1-2,TRBD1,TGTGCCAGCAGCCCCAGGGGGTTGCGTGGCTACACCTTC,CASSPRGLRGYTF
TRBV6-5,NA,TRBJ1-1,NA,TGTGCCAGCAATAGTGGGGACACATGGAACACTGAAGCTTTCTTT,CASNSGDTWNTEAFF
TRBV18,NA,TRBJ2-5,NA,TGTGCCAGCTCACCACTAGGACAGCAAGAGACCCAGTACTTC,CASSPLGQQETQYF
TRBV2,NA,TRBJ2-5,TRBD2,TGTGCCAGCAGTGAAGACAGCGGGGGGGCCGTGGAGACCCAGTACTTC,CASSEDSGGAVETQYF
TRBV7-2,once,TRBJ1-3,TRBD1,TGTGCCAGCAGCTTAGCGGGGACAGGGTACGGAAACACCATATATTTT,CASSLAGTGYGNTIYF
TRBV27,NA,TRBJ1-6,NA,TGTGCCAGCAGCCCCCAAGCCGGGGGGTCCCCCCTCCACTTT,CASSPQAGGSPLHF
TRBV30,once,TRBJ1-6,TRBD1,TGTGCCTGGAGTGGGACAGGTTTTACCCCCCTCCACTTT,CAWSGTGFTPLHF
TRBV2,NA,TRBJ1-5,NA,TGTGCCAGCGGGCCAGGGATTAGCAATCAGCCCCAGCATTTT,CASGPGISNQPQHF
TRBV20-1,NA,TRBJ1-1,TRBD1,TGCAGTGCTAGTTCGGGACAGGGGATCGTAATGGTCACTGAAGCTTTCTTT,CSASSGQGIVMVTEAFF
TRBV6-5,NA,TRBJ2-1,NA,TGTGCCAGCAGTTCCTCCGGGGTCTCCTACAATGAGCAGTTCTTC,CASSSSGVSYNEQFF
TRBV27,NA,TRBJ2-1,NA,TGTGCCAGCAGTGTCGGGACAGAGCAGTTCTTC,CASSVGTEQFF
TRBV30,NA,TRBJ2-1,TRBD2,TGTGCCTGGAACGGACTAGCTAAGAATGAGCAGTTCTTC,CAWNGLAKNEQFF
TRBV9,NA,TRBJ2-7,NA,TGTGCCAGCAGCGTAGGGTACGCAGGAACCTACGAGCAGTACTTC,CASSVGYAGTYEQYF
TRBV7-9,NA,TRBJ2-7,TRBD1,TGTGCCAGCAGCTTAGGGGGGACAGGGCGCACCTACGAGCAGTACTTC,CASSLGGTGRTYEQYF
TRBV12-3/TRBV12-4,NA,TRBJ2-5,NA,TGTGCCAGCAGTTTGAGGGAGGCCCAGTACTTC,CASSLREAQYF
TRBV5-1,NA,TRBJ2-3,TRBD2,TGCGCCAGCAGCCGGACTAGCGGGGGGGCCACAGATACGCAGTATTTT,CASSRTSGGATDTQYF
TRBV7-8,NA,TRBJ1-1,NA,TGTGCCAGCACCCTTGAGGTGAACTCTGAAGCTTTCTTT,CASTLEVNSEAFF
TRBV13,NA,TRBJ2-5,NA,TGTGCCAGCAGAATGTCCGGGTCTCAAGAGACCCAGTACTTC,CASRMSGSQETQYF
TRBV5-1,NA,TRBJ2-1,TRBD2,TGCGCCAGCAGCCTGGGGACTAGCGGGGAGTCCTACAATGAGCAGTTCTTC,CASSLGTSGESYNEQFF
TRBV10-1,NA,TRBJ2-3,TRBD2,TGCGCCAGCAGTGAGTTGCTAGCGGGGGGTACAGATACGCAGTATTTT,CASSELLAGGTDTQYF
TRBV2,few,TRBJ1-6,TRBD1,TGTGCCAGCAAACAGGGGCCTTCACCCCTCCACTTT,CASKQGPSPLHF
TRBV19,NA,TRBJ2-1,TRBD1,TGTGCCAGTAGTATTGACAGGGACGAGCAGTTCTTC,CASSIDRDEQFF
TRBV7-9,NA,TRBJ1-1,TRBD1,TGTGCCAGCAGCTTTGGGGACAGGGCGGCTTTCTTT,CASSFGDRAAFF
TRBV7-8,NA,TRBJ2-7,TRBD1,TGTGCCAGCAGCTCGACAGGGTCAGGTGAGCAGTACTTC,CASSSTGSGEQYF
TRBV6-5,NA,TRBJ2-7,TRBD1,TGTGCCAGCAGACCCGGGACAGGGCACTACGAGCAGTACTTC,CASRPGTGHYEQYF
TRBV4-1,NA,TRBJ2-7,TRBD1,TGCGCCAGCAGCCAGATAACAGGGGTCCACGAGCAGTACTTC,CASSQITGVHEQYF
TRBV6-1,NA,TRBJ1-6,NA,TGTGCCAGCAGTGAAACAGGGATAAGGGATTCACCCCTCCACTTT,CASSETGIRDSPLHF
TRBV29-1,NA,TRBJ1-1,TRBD1,TGCAGCGTCGACAGGGTTGACACTGAAGCTTTCTTT,CSVDRVDTEAFF
TRBV27,NA,TRBJ1-1,NA,TGTGCCATCGCCTCAATCAGGGGAACTGAAGCTTTCTTT,CAIASIRGTEAFF
TRBV7-2,many,TRBJ1-1,TRBD1,TGTGCCAGCAGCTTAGGCTTACAGGGGGCGGACACTGAAGCTTTCTTT,CASSLGLQGADTEAFF
TRBV27,once,TRBJ2-1,NA,TGTGCCAGCAGCCGAAAGACCACGGAGAATGAGCAGTTCTTC,CASSRKTTENEQFF
TRBV28,NA,TRBJ1-5,TRBD1,TGTGCCAGCAGCCCCTCGGGACAGGGTGACAATCAGCCCCAGCATTTT,CASSPSGQGDNQPQHF
TRBV6-5,NA,TRBJ2-7,TRBD2,TGTGCCACCCATCCCCTAGCGGGGGATCCCGAGCAGTACTTC,CATHPLAGDPEQYF
TRBV6-5,NA,TRBJ1-4,TRBD1,TGTGCCAGCAGAGGACAGGGGGCGGAAAAACTGTTTTTT,CASRGQGAEKLFF
TRBV2,NA,TRBJ2-7,TRBD2,TGTGCCAGCAGTGAGAGACTAGCGGGGGACTACGAGCAGTACTTC,CASSERLAGDYEQYF
TRBV27,NA,TRBJ1-6,NA,TGTGCCAGCACGCACACCCAGGGTCTCGGATCACCCCTCCACTTT,CASTHTQGLGSPLHF
TRBV2,few,TRBJ2-7,NA,TGTGCCAGCAGGTATAGTGGCGAGCAGTACTTC,CASRYSGEQYF
TRBV19,once,TRBJ1-4,NA,TGTGCCAGTAGTACCGGCCGGGGAGGCGGCGAAAAACTGTTTTTT,CASSTGRGGGEKLFF
TRBV10-2,once,TRBJ1-5,TRBD1,TGCGCCAGCAGTGCTCTCGGGACAGGGAATCAGCCCCAGCATTTT,CASSALGTGNQPQHF
TRBV6-5,few,TRBJ2-2,TRBD1,TGTGCCACCCTTGGACAGGGAGCGAACACCGGGGAGCTGTTTTTT,CATLGQGANTGELFF
TRBV6-5,NA,TRBJ1-1,NA,TGTGCCAGCCGGCGGGGGGCGCAGAACACTGAAGCTTTCTTT,CASRRGAQNTEAFF
TRBV2,NA,TRBJ1-2,NA,TGTGCCAGCAGTGAACAGGGCGGGGATGGCTACACCTTC,CASSEQGGDGYTF
TRBV5-6,NA,TRBJ1-4,TRBD1,TGTGCCAGCAGTCTGCGGGACAGCATAGAAAAACTGTTTTTT,CASSLRDSIEKLFF
TRBV4-2,NA,TRBJ1-2,TRBD1,TGTGCCAGCAGCCAAGAGTTAGGGGGCGGCTACACCTTC,CASSQELGGGYTF
TRBV19,NA,TRBJ2-7,TRBD2,TGTGCCAGTAGTATCGGCGGGGGGTCCTACGAGCAGTACTTC,CASSIGGGSYEQYF
TRBV18,NA,TRBJ2-5,TRBD1,TGTGCCAGCTCACTAAGACAGGGGAAAGAGACCCAGTACTTC,CASSLRQGKETQYF
TRBV5-1,NA,TRBJ1-3,NA,TGCGCCAGCAGCTTGGGGTACAGGGTAAACTCTGGAAACACCATATATTTT,CASSLGYRVNSGNTIYF